The sequence of this T cell receptor (beta chain) was determined in a study of blood T cell repertoires in COVID-19. The method was immunoSEQ multiplex PCR; TCRdb's version includes in-frame clones alone and lacks a portion of them. The table shows about 420,000 clones, with over 85% occurring only once. This CDR3 has 11 amino acids. From germline, CDR1 is MNHEY and CDR2 SVGAGI. V lost 10 bases to trimming and J lost 6 bases, with 13 bases between them. The sequencing input was peripheral blood. The receptor comes from a man younger than 35 with COVID-19, enrolled during active disease. The chain is built from TRBV6-5 and TRBJ2-7; TRBD1 is a possible D gene (6 bases). The CDR3 DNA is TGTGCCACCTCCCCAGGGGTCGAGCAGTACTTC. Amino acid sequence: CATSPGVEQYF.